Shown below are 9 T cell receptor beta chains from a single sample sequenced in a study of cytomegalovirus exposure and HLA in healthy donors. The repertoire was sequenced with immunoSEQ multiplex PCR; TCRdb's copy has only in-frame clones and lacks some. The table has about 140,000 clones, 70% to 90% seen once. Sequenced input: PBMCs. These receptors were obtained from a man aged 18 to 35 in good health and CMV-seronegative.

This sequence joins TRBV14 and TRBJ2-7, with 9 nucleotides matching TRBD1. CDR1 SGHDN and CDR2 FVKESK come from the germline V gene. The CDR3 runs to 14 residues. J was trimmed by 3 bases and V by 3 bases; bases with no gene match: 3. Here the CDR3 DNA reads TGTGCCAGCAGCCAGGGACAGGGAATCTACGAGCAGTACTTC. It yields the protein CASSQGQGIYEQYF.

This clone occurred a few times. This chain connects TRBV2 to TRBJ2-1; possibly TRBD1 for D (6 bases). CDR1 and CDR2 (germline): SNHLY, FYNNEI. The CDR3 extends over 16 amino acids. The V gene lost 2 bases and the J gene lost 0 bases, with 11 bases spanning the gap. The CDR3 DNA sequence: TGTGCCAGCAGTGAATCAGGGGTTAGCTCCTACAATGAGCAGTTCTTC. It encodes CASSESGVSSYNEQFF.

The V and J genes are TRBV27 and TRBJ2-1; 12 bases agree with TRBD2. Germline assignment: CDR1 MNHEY and CDR2 SMNVEV (reference sequence). This CDR3 is 13 amino acids long. V lost 10 bases to trimming and J lost 7 bases; unmatched junction nucleotides: 5. The CDR3 bases are TGTGCCATCGGCGGACTAGCGGGGAATGAGCAGTTCTTC. It yields the protein CAIGGLAGNEQFF.

The chain joins TRBV6-5 to TRBJ2-1; TRBD2 aligns across 13 bases. J was trimmed by 7 bases and V by 4 bases; bases with no gene match: 4. Germline CDR1 is MNHEY and CDR2 is SVGAGI. This CDR3 spans 15 amino acids. CDR3 sequence (DNA): TGTGCCAGCAGTTCTTGGACTAGCGGGAGTAATGAGCAGTTCTTC. It encodes CASSSWTSGSNEQFF.

The chain is built from TRBV5-5 and TRBJ2-5; no definite D call. The germline gives CDR1 SGHKS, CDR2 YYEKEE (reference sequence). This CDR3 region has 15 residues. The germline V and J ends were trimmed by 4 bases and 5 bases, with 18 bases remaining between them. CDR3 sequence: CASSRNQVALETQYF. The CDR3 region has the DNA TGTGCCAGCAGCCGCAATCAGGTTGCTCTGGAGACCCAGTACTTC.

The V gene is TRBV7-2, the J gene TRBJ2-2; 11 bases are a match to TRBD2. Germline loops: CDR1 SGHTA, CDR2 FQGNSA. The CDR3 runs 17 residues. The J segment lost 2 bases and the V segment lost 5 bases, leaving 7 bases of the junction unmatched. CDR3 DNA sequence: TGTGCCAGCAGCCCACGACTAGCGGGGCCAAACACCGGGGAGCTGTTTTTT. Protein product: CASSPRLAGPNTGELFF.

The genes are TRBV19 and TRBJ2-1; TRBD2 matches 9 bases. The length of the CDR3 is 15 residues. V trimming: 5 bases; J trimming: 5 bases; junction bases outside the gene matches: 7. CDR1 and CDR2 from the germline V gene are LNHDA and SQIVND (reference sequence). The CDR3 loop reads CASSQLAGLNNEQFF. CDR3 DNA sequence: TGTGCCAGTAGTCAGCTAGCGGGGCTGAACAATGAGCAGTTCTTC.

This clone showed up just once. The junction and the germline gene differ at one end; a read error may be behind it. The chain links TRBV10-3 to TRBJ2-1; unclear D gene. The CDR3 contains 11 residues. Looked up from germline, CDR1 is ENHRY and CDR2 is SYGVKD. The CDR3 DNA follows: TGTGCCATCAGTGCGCTGGGCTTTCAGGTCTTC. Protein sequence: CAISALGFQVF.

The V and J genes are TRBV5-4 and TRBJ1-2; TRBD1 matches 9 bases. The CDR3 runs to 14 residues. Germline V lookup: CDR1 SGHNT, CDR2 YYREEE (reference sequence). V gave up 4 bases and J gave up 2 bases; unmatched junction bases: 3. The DNA for the CDR3 is TGTGCCAGCAGCCAGACAGGGGGAAACTATGGCTACACCTTC. Translation gives CASSQTGGNYGYTF. Full variable domain (remainder filled in from reference TRBV5-4 and TRBJ1-2): ETGVTQSPTHLIKTRGQQVTLRCSSQSGHNTVSWYQQALGQGPQFIFQYYREEENGRGNFPPRFSGLQFPNYSSELNVNALELDDSALYLCASSQTGGNYGYTFGSGTRLTVV.